This entry describes one T cell receptor beta chain. CDR3 length: 18 residues. Germline V gene sequence: CDR1 SGHRS, CDR2 YFSETQ. The trim removed 0 bases at V and 3 bases at J, leaving 10 bases unmatched. These data originate in a study of T cells in Graves' hyperthyroidism and ophthalmopathy. TCR beta CDR3 region amplification was performed from RNA transcripts. Carried out on the TCR CDR3, a first-round RT-PCR used the HTBI primer set. TCRdb analysed the multiplex PCR reads with MiXCR anew, one entry per CDR3 protein. The data hold around 400,000 distinct CDR3 sequences, with approximately 25% observed a single time. No progression to ophthalmopathy during 18 months of follow-up defined stable disease.

The rearrangement links TRBV5-1 to TRBJ2-2; 8 nucleotides agree with TRBD2. This receptor was taken from a man aged 50-59 years with Graves' hyperthyroidism. Sequencing was carried out using blood. The chain's CDR3 is CASSLAAGEGRDTGELFF. The CDR3 nucleotides are TGCGCCAGCAGCTTGGCAGCGGGAGAGGGCAGGGACACCGGGGAGCTGTTTTTT.